The clone carrying this T cell receptor (beta chain) has only a few counts. This sample is drawn from a study of regulatory T cells in long-lasting Graves disease. Documented time point: newly diagnosed GD, antithyroid drugs for less than 3 months. PBMC RNA served as the TCR library source. Relying on iRepertoire HTBI primers and Arm-PCR of CDR3 regions, the team built TCR beta libraries. From the multiplex PCR reads, TCRdb called clonotypes with MiXCR, one entry per CDR3 protein. The table has some 330,000 distinct CDR3 sequences, over 9.5% seen once. From germline, CDR1 is SEHNR and CDR2 FQNEAQ (reference sequence). The V end lost 5 bases, the J end lost 7 bases, and 9 bases lay between the germline ends. The CDR3 length is 12 residues. The sample was also linked to a second study, of T cells in Graves' hyperthyroidism and ophthalmopathy. According to that study: Blood held most thyroid clonotypes expanded above 0.001 frequency.

Source: peripheral blood mononuclear cells (PBMCs), taken at new diagnosis, from a patient treated with antithyroid drugs. The chain uses TRBV7-9 and TRBJ1-5; TRBD1 is a possible D gene (5 bases). The receptor was derived from a woman under 30 with Graves disease. The CDR3 sequence is CASSQQDQPQHF. As DNA, the CDR3 is TGTGCCAGCAGCCAACAGGACCAGCCCCAGCATTTT.